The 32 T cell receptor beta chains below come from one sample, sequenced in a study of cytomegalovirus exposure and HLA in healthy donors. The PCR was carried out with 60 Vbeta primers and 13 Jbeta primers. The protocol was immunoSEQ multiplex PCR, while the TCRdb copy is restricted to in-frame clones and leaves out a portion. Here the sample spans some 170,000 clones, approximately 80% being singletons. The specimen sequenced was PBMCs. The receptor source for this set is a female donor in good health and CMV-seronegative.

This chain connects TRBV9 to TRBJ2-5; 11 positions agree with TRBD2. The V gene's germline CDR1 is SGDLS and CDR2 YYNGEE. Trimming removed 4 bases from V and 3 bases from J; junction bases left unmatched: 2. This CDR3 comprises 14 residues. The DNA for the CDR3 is TGTGCCAGCAGCCCGGGACTAGCGGAAGAGACCCAGTACTTC. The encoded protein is CASSPGLAEETQYF.

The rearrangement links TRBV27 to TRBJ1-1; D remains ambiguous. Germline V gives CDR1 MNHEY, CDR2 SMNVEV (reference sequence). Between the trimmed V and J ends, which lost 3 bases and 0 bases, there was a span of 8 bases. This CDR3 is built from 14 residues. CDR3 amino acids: CASSFRRLNTEAFF. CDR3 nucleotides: TGTGCCAGCAGTTTCAGGCGCTTGAACACTGAAGCTTTCTTT.

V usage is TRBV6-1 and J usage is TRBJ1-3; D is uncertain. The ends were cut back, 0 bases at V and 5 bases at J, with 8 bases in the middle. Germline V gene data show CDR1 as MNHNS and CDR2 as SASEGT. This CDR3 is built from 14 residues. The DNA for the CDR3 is TGTGCCAGCAGTGAAGCGTACGGTAGAAACACCATATATTTT. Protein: CASSEAYGRNTIYF.

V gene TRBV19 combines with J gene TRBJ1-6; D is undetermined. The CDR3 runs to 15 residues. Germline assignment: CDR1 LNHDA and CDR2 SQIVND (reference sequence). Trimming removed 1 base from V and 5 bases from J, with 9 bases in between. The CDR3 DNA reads TGTGCCAGTAGTATAGGAGGCACCCATAATTCACCCCTCCACTTT. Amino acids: CASSIGGTHNSPLHF.

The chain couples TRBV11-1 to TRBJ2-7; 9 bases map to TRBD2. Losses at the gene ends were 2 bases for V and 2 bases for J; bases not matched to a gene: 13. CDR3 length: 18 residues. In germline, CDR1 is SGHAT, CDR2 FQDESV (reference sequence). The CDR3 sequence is CASSLRSGRPSYAYEQYF. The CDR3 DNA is TGTGCCAGCAGCTTAAGAAGCGGGAGGCCTTCCTACGCCTACGAGCAGTACTTC. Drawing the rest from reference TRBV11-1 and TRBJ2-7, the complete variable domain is EAEVAQSPRYKITEKSQAVAFWCDPISGHATLYWYRQILGQGPELLVQFQDESVVDDSQLPKDRFSAERLKGVDSTLKIQPAELGDSAMYLCASSLRSGRPSYAYEQYFGPGTRLTVT.

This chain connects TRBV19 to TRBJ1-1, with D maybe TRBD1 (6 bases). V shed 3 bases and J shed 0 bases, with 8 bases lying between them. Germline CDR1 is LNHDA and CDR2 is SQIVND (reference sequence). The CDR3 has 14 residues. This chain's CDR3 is CASSITGLNTEAFF. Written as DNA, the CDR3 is TGTGCCAGTAGTATTACAGGGTTGAACACTGAAGCTTTCTTT. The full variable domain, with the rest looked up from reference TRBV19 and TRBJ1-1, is DGGITQSPKYLFRKEGQNVTLSCEQNLNHDAMYWYRQDPGQGLRLIYYSQIVNDFQKGDIAEGYSVSREKKESFPLTVTSAQKNPTAFYLCASSITGLNTEAFFGQGTRLTVV.

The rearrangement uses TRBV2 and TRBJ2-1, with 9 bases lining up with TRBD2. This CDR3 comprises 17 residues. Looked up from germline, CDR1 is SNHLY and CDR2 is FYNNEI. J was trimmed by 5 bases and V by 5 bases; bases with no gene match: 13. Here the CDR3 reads CASSTPADSGGNNEQFF. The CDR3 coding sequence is TGTGCCAGCAGTACCCCGGCGGATAGCGGGGGAAACAATGAGCAGTTCTTC.

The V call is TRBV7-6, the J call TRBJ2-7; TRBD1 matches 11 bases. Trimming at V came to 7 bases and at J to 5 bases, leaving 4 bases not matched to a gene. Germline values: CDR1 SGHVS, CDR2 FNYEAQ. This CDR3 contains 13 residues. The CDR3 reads CASTGQGADEQYF. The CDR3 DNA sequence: TGTGCCAGCACTGGACAGGGGGCCGACGAGCAGTACTTC.

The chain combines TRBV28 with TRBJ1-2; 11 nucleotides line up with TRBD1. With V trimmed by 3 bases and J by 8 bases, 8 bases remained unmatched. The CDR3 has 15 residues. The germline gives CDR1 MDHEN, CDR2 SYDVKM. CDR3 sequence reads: CASSFGGTGGEGYTF. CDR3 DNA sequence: TGTGCCAGCAGTTTTGGTGGGACAGGGGGGGAGGGCTACACCTTC.

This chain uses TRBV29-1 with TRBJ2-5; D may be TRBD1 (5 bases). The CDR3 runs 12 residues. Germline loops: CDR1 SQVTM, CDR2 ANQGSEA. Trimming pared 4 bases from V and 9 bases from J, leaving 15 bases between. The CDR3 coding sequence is TGCAGCGTTGTGCAGGTGGAAGGGGCCCAGTACTTC. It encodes CSVVQVEGAQYF. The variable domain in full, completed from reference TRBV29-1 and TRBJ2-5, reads SAVISQKPSRDICQRGTSLTIQCQVDSQVTMMFWYRQQPGQSLTLIATANQGSEATYESGFVIDKFPISRPNLTFSTLTVSNMSPEDSSIYLCSVVQVEGAQYFGPGTRLLVL.

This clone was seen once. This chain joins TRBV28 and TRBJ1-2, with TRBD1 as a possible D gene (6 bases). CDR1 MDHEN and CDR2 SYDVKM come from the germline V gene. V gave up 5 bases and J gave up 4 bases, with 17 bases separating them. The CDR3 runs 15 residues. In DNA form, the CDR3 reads TGTGCCAGCAGTACGACAGGTGGGGGATTCTATGGCTACACCTTC. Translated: CASSTTGGGFYGYTF.

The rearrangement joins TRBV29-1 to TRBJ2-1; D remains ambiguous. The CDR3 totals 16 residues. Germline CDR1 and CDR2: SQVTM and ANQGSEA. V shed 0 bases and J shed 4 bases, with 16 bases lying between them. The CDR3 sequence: CSVEDPHPSRYNEQFF. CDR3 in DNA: TGCAGCGTTGAAGATCCACACCCCTCCAGATACAATGAGCAGTTCTTC.

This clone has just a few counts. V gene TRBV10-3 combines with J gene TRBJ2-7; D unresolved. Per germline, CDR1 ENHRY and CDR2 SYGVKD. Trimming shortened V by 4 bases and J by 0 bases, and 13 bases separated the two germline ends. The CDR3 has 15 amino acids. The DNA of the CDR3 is TGTGCCATCAGTGTACGAGACTCAGACTCCTACGAGCAGTACTTC. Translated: CAISVRDSDSYEQYF.

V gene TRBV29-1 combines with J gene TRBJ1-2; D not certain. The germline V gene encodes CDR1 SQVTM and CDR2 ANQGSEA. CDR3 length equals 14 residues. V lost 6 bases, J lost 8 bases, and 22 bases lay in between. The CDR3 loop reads CSVGTPEQPRGYTF. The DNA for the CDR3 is TGCAGCGTAGGAACGCCTGAGCAGCCGCGGGGCTACACCTTC. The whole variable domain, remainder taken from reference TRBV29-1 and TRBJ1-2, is SAVISQKPSRDICQRGTSLTIQCQVDSQVTMMFWYRQQPGQSLTLIATANQGSEATYESGFVIDKFPISRPNLTFSTLTVSNMSPEDSSIYLCSVGTPEQPRGYTFGSGTRLTVV.

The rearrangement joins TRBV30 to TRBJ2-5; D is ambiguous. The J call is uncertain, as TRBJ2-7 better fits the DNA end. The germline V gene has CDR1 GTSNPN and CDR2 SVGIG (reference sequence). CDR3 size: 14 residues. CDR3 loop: CAWSVHSGLYEQYF. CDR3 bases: TGTGCCTGGAGTGTCCATTCGGGTCTCTACGAGCAGTACTTC.

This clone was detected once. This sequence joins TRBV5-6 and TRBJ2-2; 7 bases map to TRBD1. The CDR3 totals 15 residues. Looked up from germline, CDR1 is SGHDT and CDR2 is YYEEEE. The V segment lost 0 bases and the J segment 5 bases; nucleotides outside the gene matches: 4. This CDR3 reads CASSLVSGGTGELFF. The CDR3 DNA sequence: TGTGCCAGCAGCTTGGTGTCAGGGGGAACCGGGGAGCTGTTTTTT. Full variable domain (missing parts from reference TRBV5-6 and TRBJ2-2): DAGVTQSPTHLIKTRGQQVTLRCSPKSGHDTVSWYQQALGQGPQFIFQYYEEEERQRGNFPDRFSGHQFPNYSSELNVNALLLGDSALYLCASSLVSGGTGELFFGEGSRLTVL.

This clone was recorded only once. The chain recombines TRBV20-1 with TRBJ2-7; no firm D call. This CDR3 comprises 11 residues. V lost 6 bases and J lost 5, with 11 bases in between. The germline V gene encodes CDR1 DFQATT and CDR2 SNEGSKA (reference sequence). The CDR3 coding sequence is TGCAGTGCGAGCATTGTGGACGAGCAGTACTTC. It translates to CSASIVDEQYF.

DNA for the CDR3: TGTGCCAGCAGCGGTACCGGGACAGGGAACTACGAGCAGTACTTC. Translation: CASSGTGTGNYEQYF. The chain employs TRBV7-9 and TRBJ2-7, with TRBD1 matching 9 bases. Trimming cost V 5 bases and J 3 bases; bases outside gene matches: 8. CDR1 and CDR2 (germline): SEHNR, FQNEAQ (reference sequence). CDR3 size: 15 residues.

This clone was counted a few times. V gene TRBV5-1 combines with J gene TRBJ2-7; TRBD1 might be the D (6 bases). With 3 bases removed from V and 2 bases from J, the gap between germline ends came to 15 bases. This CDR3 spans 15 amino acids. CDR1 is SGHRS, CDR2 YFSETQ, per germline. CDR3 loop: CASSSLQGLTYEQYF. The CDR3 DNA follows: TGCGCCAGCAGCTCATTGCAGGGGCTAACCTACGAGCAGTACTTC.

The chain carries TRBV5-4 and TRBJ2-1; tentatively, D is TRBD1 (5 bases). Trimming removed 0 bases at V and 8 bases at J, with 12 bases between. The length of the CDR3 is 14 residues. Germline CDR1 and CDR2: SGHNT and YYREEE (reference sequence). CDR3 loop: CASSLGGPRDEQFF. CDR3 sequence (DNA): TGTGCCAGCAGCTTGGGCGGCCCCAGGGATGAGCAGTTCTTC.

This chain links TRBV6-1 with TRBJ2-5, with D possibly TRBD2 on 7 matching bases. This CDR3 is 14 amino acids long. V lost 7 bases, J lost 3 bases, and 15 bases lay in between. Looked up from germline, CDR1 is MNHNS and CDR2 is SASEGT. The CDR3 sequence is CASTRGGSEETQYF. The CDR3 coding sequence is TGTGCCAGCACAAGGGGGGGTTCCGAAGAGACCCAGTACTTC.

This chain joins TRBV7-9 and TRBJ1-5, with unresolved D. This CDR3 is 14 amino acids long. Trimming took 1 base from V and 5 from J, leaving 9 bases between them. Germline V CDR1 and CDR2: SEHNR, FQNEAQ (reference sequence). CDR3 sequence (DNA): TGTGCCAGCAGCTTAGGGAGTACCGATCAGCCCCAGCATTTT. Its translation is CASSLGSTDQPQHF.

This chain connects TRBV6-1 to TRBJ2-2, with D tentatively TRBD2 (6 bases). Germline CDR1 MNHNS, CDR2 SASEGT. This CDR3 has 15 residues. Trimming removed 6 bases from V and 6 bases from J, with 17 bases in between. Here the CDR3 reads CASSRGAGTAGELFF. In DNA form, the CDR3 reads TGTGCCAGCAGCAGAGGGGCGGGGACCGCCGGGGAGCTGTTTTTT.

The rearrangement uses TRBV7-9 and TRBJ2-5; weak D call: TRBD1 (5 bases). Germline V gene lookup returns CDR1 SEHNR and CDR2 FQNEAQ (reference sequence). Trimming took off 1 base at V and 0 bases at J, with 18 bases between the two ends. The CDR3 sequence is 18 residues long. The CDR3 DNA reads TGTGCCAGCAGCTTAGATTCAGGGTGGGTTTTGTACCAAGAGACCCAGTACTTC. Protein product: CASSLDSGWVLYQETQYF.

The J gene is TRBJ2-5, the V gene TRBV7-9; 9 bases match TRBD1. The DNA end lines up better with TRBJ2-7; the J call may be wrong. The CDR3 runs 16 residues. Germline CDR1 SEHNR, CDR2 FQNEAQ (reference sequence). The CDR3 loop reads CASSLLPGQGPYEQYF. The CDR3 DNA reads TGTGCCAGCAGCTTACTACCGGGACAGGGACCCTACGAGCAGTACTTC.

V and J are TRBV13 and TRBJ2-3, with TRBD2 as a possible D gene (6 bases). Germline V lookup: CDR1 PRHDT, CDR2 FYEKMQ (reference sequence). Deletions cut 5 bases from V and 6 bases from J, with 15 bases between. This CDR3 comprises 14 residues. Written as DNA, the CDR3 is TGTGCCAGCAGCCTCGGGACTCCCCCCGATACGCAGTATTTT. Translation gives CASSLGTPPDTQYF.

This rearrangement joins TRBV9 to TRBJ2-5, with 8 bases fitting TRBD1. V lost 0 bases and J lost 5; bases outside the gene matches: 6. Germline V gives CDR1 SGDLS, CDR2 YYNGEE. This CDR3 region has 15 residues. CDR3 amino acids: CASSVVGQGGETQYF. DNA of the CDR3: TGTGCCAGCAGCGTAGTCGGACAGGGCGGGGAGACCCAGTACTTC.

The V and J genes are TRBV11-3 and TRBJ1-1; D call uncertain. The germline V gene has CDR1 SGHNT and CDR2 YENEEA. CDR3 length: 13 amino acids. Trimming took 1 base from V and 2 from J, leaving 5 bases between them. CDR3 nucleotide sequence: TGTGCCAGCAGCTTAGGCGCAAACACTGAAGCTTTCTTT. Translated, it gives CASSLGANTEAFF.

The CDR3 nucleotides are TGTGCCAGCAGCCAGGGGGATAGCGGGAGTGACTACAGTAATGAGCAGTTCTTC. It codes for CASSQGDSGSDYSNEQFF. The rearrangement joins TRBV4-2 to TRBJ2-1; 9 bases line up with TRBD2. Germline assignment: CDR1 LGHNA and CDR2 YNFKEQ. The CDR3 extends over 18 amino acids. Trimming removed 3 bases from V and 7 bases from J; junction bases left unmatched: 16.

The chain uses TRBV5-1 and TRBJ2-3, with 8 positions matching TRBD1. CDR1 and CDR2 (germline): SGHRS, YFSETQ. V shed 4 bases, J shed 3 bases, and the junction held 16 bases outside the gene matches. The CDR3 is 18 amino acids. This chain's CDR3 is CASSVFGPPDRVTDTQYF. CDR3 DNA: TGCGCCAGCAGCGTCTTCGGGCCACCGGACAGGGTAACAGATACGCAGTATTTT.

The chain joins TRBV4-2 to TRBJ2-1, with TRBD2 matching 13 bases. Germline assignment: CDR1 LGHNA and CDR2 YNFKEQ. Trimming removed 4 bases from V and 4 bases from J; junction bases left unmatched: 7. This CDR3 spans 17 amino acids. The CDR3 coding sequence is TGTGCCAGCAGCCTTGGGACTAGCGGGATATTTTACAATGAGCAGTTCTTC. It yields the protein CASSLGTSGIFYNEQFF.

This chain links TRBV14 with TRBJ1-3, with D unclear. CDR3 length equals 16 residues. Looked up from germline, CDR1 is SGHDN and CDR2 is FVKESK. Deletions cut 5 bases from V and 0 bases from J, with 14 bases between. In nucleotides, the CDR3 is TGTGCCAGCAGCGATCGCCAGTCTCCCTCTGGAAACACCATATATTTT. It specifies CASSDRQSPSGNTIYF.